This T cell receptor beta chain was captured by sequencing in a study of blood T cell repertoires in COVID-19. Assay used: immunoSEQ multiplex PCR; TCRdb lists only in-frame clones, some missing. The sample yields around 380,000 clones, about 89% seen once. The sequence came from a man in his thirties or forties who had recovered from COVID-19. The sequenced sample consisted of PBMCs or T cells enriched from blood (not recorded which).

The CDR3 here is CASGLSLQATEKLFF. CDR3 sequence (DNA): TGTGCTAGTGGTTTGTCCTTGCAGGCTACTGAAAAACTGTTTTTT. The chain couples TRBV12-5 to TRBJ1-4; D remains ambiguous. CDR1 is LGHNT and CDR2 is FRNRAP in the germline V gene. Trimming took 2 bases from V and 7 from J, leaving 14 bases between them. The CDR3 contains 15 residues. Filled out from reference TRBV12-5 and TRBJ1-4, the complete variable domain reads DARVTQTPRHKVTEMGQEVTMRCQPILGHNTVFWYRQTMMQGLELLAYFRNRAPLDDSGMPKDRFSAEMPDATLATLKIQPSEPRDSAVYFCASGLSLQATEKLFFGSGTQLSVL.